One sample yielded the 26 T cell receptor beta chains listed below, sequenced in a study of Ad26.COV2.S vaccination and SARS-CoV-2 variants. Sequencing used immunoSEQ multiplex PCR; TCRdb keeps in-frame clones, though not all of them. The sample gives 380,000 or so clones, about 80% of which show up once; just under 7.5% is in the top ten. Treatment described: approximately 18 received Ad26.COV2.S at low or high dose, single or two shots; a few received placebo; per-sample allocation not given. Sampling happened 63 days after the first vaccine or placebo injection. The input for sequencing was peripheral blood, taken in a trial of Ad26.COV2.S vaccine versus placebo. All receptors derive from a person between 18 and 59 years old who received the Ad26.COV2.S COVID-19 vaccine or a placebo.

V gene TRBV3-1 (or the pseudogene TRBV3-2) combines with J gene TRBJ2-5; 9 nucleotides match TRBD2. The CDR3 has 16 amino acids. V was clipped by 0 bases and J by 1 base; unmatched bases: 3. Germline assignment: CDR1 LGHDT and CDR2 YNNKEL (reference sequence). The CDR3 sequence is CASSQERREGQETQYF. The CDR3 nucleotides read TGTGCCAGCAGCCAAGAGCGGCGGGAGGGCCAAGAGACCCAGTACTTC.

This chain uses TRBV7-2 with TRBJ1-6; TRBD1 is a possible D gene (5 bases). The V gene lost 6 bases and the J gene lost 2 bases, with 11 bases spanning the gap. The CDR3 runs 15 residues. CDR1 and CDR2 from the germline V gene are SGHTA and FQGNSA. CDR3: CASRGEGTYNSPLHF. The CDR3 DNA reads TGTGCCAGCAGGGGGGAAGGGACCTATAATTCACCCCTCCACTTT.

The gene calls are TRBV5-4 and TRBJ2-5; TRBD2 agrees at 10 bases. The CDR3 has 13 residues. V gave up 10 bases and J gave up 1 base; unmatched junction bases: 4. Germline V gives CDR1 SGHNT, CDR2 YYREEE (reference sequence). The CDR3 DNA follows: TGTGCCGGCACTAGCGGGGTCCAAGAGACCCAGTACTTC. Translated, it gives CAGTSGVQETQYF.

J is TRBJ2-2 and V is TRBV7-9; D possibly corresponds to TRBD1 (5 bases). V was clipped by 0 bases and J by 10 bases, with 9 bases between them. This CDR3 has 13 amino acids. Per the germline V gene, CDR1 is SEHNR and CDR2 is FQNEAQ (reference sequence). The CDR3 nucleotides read TGTGCCAGCAGCTTAGCGCAGGGTGTGGAGCTGTTTTTT. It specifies CASSLAQGVELFF.

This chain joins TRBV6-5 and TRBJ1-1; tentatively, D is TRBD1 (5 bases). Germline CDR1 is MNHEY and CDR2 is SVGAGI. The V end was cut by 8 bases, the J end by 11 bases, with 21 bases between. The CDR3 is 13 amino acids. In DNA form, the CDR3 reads TGTGCCAGCTCCCAAGGGACCGCCACGGGGGCTTTCTTT. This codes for CASSQGTATGAFF.

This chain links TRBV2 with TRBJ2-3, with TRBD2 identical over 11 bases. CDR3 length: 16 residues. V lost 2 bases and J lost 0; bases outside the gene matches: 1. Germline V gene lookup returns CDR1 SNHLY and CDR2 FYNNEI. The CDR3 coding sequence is TGTGCCAGCAGTGAAAGACTAGCGGGAAGCACAGATACGCAGTATTTT. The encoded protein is CASSERLAGSTDTQYF.

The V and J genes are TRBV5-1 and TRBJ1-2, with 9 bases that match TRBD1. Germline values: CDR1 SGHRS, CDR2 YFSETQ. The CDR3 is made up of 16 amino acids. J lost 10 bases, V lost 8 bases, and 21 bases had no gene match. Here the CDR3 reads CASTSTGGAASAIYTF. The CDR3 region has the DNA TGCGCCAGTACCAGTACAGGGGGCGCAGCCAGTGCGATCTACACCTTC.

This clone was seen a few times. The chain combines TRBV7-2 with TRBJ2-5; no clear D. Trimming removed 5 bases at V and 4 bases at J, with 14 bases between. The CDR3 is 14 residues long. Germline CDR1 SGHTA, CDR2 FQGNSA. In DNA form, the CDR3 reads TGTGCCAGCAGCCTCGTTCCCCGACGAGAGACCCAGTACTTC. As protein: CASSLVPRRETQYF. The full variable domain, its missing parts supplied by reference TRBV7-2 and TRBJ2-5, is GAGVSQSPSNKVTEKGKDVELRCDPISGHTALYWYRQSLGQGLEFLIYFQGNSAPDKSGLPSDRFSAERTGGSVSTLTIQRTQQEDSAVYLCASSLVPRRETQYFGPGTRLLVL.

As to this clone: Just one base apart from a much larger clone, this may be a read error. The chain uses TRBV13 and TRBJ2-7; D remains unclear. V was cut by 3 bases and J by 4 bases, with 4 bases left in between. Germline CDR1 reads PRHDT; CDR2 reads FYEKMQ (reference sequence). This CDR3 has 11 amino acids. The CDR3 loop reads CASSLAYEQYF. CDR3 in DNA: TGTGCCAGCAGCTTGGCATACGAGCAGTACTTC.

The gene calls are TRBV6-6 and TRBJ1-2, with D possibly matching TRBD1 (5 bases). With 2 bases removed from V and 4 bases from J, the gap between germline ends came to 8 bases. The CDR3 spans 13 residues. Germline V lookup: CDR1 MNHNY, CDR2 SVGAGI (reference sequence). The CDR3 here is CASSYVGGYGYTF. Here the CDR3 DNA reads TGTGCCAGCAGTTACGTTGGGGGCTATGGCTACACCTTC.

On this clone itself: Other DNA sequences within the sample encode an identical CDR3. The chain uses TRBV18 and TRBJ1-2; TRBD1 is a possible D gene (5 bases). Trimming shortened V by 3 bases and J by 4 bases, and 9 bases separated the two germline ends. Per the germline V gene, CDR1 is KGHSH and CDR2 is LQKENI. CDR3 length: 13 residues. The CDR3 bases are TGTGCCAGCTCACCCGGGACGGTCTATGGCTACACCTTC. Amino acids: CASSPGTVYGYTF.

Here the CDR3 DNA reads TGTGCCAGTAGTCCCCCGGGACAGGGGTACACTGAAGCTTTCTTT. Translated: CASSPPGQGYTEAFF. The V gene is TRBV19, the J gene TRBJ1-1, with 10 bases identical to TRBD1. From germline, CDR1 is LNHDA and CDR2 SQIVND (reference sequence). The CDR3 totals 15 residues. Trimming at V came to 5 bases and at J to 3 bases, leaving 6 bases not matched to a gene.

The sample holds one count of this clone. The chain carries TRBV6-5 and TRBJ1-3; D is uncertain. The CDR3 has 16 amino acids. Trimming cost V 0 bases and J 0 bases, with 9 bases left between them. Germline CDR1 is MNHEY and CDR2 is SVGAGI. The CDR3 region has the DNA TGTGCCAGCAGTTACTCGCTATCGAGCTCTGGAAACACCATATATTTT. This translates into CASSYSLSSSGNTIYF.

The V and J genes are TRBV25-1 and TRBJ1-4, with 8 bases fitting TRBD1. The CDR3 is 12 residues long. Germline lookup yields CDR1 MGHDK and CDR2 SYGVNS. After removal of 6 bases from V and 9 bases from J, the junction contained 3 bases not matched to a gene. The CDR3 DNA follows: TGTGCCAGCAGAACAGGGGGACAAAAACTGTTTTTT. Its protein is CASRTGGQKLFF.

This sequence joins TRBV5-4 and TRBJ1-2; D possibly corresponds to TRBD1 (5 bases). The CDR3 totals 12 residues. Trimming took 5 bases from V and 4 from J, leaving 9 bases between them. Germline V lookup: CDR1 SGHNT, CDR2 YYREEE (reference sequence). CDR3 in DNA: TGTGCCAGCAGGGGACTCGGCTATGGCTACACCTTC. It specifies CASRGLGYGYTF.

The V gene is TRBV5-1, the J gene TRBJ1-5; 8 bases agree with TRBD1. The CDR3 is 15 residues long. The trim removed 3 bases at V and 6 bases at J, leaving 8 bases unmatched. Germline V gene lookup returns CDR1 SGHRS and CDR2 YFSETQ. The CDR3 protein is CASSSEAGGAQPQHF. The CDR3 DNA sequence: TGCGCCAGCAGCTCGGAGGCAGGGGGCGCTCAGCCCCAGCATTTT.

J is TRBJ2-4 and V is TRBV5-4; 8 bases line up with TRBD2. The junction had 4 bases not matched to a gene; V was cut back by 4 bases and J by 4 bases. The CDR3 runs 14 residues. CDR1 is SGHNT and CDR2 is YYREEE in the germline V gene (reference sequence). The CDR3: CASSPGLVKNIQYF. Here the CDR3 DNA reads TGTGCCAGCAGCCCGGGACTAGTGAAAAACATTCAGTACTTC.

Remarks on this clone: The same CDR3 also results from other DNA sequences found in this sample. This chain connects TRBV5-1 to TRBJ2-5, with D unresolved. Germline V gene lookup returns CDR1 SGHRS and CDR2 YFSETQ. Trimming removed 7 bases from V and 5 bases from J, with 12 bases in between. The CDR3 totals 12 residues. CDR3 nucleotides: TGCGCCAGCTCCCTCGACCGGGAGACCCAGTACTTC. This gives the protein CASSLDRETQYF.

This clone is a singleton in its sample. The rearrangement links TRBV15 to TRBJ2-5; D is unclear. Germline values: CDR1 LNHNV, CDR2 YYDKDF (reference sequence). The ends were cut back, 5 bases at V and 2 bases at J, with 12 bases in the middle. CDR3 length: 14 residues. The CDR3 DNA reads TGTGCCACCAGCCGGTCCTCGAGACAAGAGACCCAGTACTTC. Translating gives CATSRSSRQETQYF.

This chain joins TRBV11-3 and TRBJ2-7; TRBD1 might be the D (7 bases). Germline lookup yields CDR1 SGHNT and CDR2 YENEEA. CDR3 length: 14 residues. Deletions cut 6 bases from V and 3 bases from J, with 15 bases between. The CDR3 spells CASRAQGGVYEQYF. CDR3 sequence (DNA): TGTGCCAGCAGAGCTCAGGGGGGTGTCTACGAGCAGTACTTC.

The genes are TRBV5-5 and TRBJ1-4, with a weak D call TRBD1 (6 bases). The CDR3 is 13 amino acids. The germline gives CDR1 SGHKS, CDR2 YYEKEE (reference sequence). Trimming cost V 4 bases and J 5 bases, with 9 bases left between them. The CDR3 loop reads CASSQQGNEKLFF. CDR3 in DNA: TGTGCCAGCAGCCAACAGGGAAATGAAAAACTGTTTTTT.

For the CDR3, the DNA is TGTGCCAGCAAGTTCCCTAGTTCCTACGAGCAGTACTTC. Protein: CASKFPSSYEQYF. The rearrangement joins TRBV11-3 to TRBJ2-7; D is uncertain. This CDR3 is 13 amino acids long. The V end lost 7 bases, the J end lost 1 base, and 11 bases lay between the germline ends. CDR1 is SGHNT, CDR2 YENEEA, per germline.

CDR3 amino acids: CASSFWGLAGKDTQYF. CDR3 nucleotide sequence: TGTGCCAGCAGTTTTTGGGGACTAGCGGGAAAAGATACGCAGTATTTT. The chain recombines TRBV27 with TRBJ2-3; 13 bases align to TRBD2. This CDR3 spans 16 amino acids. V lost 3 bases and J lost 5; bases outside the gene matches: 5. Germline V lookup: CDR1 MNHEY, CDR2 SMNVEV (reference sequence).

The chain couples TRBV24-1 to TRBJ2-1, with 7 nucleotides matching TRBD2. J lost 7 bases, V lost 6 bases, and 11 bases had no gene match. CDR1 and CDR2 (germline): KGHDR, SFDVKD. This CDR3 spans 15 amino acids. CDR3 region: CATSPLGGAGNEQFF. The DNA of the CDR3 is TGTGCCACCAGTCCCCTGGGGGGAGCGGGAAATGAGCAGTTCTTC.

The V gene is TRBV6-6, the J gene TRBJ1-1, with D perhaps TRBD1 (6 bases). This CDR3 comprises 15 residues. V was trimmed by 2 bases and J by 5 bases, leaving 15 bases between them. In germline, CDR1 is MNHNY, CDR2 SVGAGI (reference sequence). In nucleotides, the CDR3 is TGTGCCAGCAGTTACGGTCAGGGGAGGTGGACTGAAGCTTTCTTT. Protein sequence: CASSYGQGRWTEAFF.

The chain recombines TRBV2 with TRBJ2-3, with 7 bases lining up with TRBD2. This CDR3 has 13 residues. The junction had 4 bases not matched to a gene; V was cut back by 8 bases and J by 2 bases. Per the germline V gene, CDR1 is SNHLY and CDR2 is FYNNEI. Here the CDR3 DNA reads TGTGCCAGCGCGCGGGAGAACACAGATACGCAGTATTTT. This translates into CASARENTDTQYF.